The 23 T cell receptor beta chains reported below all come from one sample, sequenced in a study of blood T cell repertoires in COVID-19. The method was immunoSEQ multiplex PCR; TCRdb's version includes in-frame clones alone and lacks a portion of them. This sample has 97,000 or so clones, with around nine tenths found just once. The specimen was peripheral blood. The receptors originated from a man aged 50 to 59 with active or convalescent COVID-19.

The chain links TRBV19 to TRBJ1-2, with D unresolved. Germline-derived CDR1 and CDR2 are LNHDA and SQIVND (reference sequence). Trimming removed 5 bases from V and 7 bases from J, with 11 bases in between. The CDR3 is 12 residues long. CDR3 protein: CASSPGDPGYTF. The CDR3 coding sequence is TGTGCCAGTAGTCCCGGGGATCCTGGCTACACCTTC.

This chain connects TRBV5-8 to TRBJ1-5; 7 bases are a match to TRBD1. The CDR3 spans 16 residues. Trimming cost V 1 base and J 6 bases; bases outside gene matches: 10. Germline assignment: CDR1 SGHTS and CDR2 YDEGEE. As DNA, the CDR3 is TGTGCCAGCAGCTTGACCTTGACAGGGAAGGGTCAGCCCCAGCATTTT. Encoded protein: CASSLTLTGKGQPQHF.

The V call is TRBV7-2, the J call TRBJ2-7, with 8 nucleotides matching TRBD1. This CDR3 comprises 15 residues. The junction had 7 bases not matched to a gene; V was cut back by 4 bases and J by 2 bases. Germline lookup yields CDR1 SGHTA and CDR2 FQGNSA. The CDR3 sequence: CASSSTAGGPYEQYF. CDR3 bases: TGTGCCAGCAGCTCCACGGCAGGGGGCCCCTACGAGCAGTACTTC.

Here the CDR3 DNA reads TGTGCCAGCAGTCTCCCTCCGGGACAGGGGGACTATGGCTACACCTTC. Translation gives CASSLPPGQGDYGYTF. The chain recombines TRBV28 with TRBJ1-2, with TRBD1 identical over 11 bases. The CDR3 loop spans 16 amino acids. V was pared by 5 bases and J by 3 bases, with 8 bases of the junction left unmatched. The V gene's germline CDR1 is MDHEN and CDR2 SYDVKM.

This sequence joins TRBV30 and TRBJ2-3; 8 nucleotides agree with TRBD2. CDR3 length: 15 amino acids. Trimming cost V 1 base and J 1 base; bases outside gene matches: 4. The V gene's germline CDR1 is GTSNPN and CDR2 SVGIG (reference sequence). The CDR3 DNA reads as TGTGCCTGGAGTGCGGGGGGGCCCCGCACAGATACGCAGTATTTT. It is translated as CAWSAGGPRTDTQYF.

The table lists this clone with a count of one. The V and J genes are TRBV9 and TRBJ2-2; 10 nucleotides match TRBD2. The V segment lost 4 bases and the J segment 2 bases; nucleotides outside the gene matches: 14. Germline CDR1 is SGDLS and CDR2 is YYNGEE. This CDR3 is 19 amino acids long. This CDR3 is CASSLGTSAFRLNTGELFF. The CDR3 nucleotides read TGTGCCAGCAGCCTCGGGACTAGCGCGTTTCGATTAAACACCGGGGAGCTGTTTTTT.

This clone was counted once. This chain uses TRBV5-1 with TRBJ1-4; D unclear. Trimming shortened V by 0 bases and J by 0 bases, and 6 bases separated the two germline ends. In germline, CDR1 is SGHRS, CDR2 YFSETQ. The CDR3 loop spans 15 amino acids. CDR3 sequence: CASSLGAPTNEKLFF. The CDR3 DNA reads as TGCGCCAGCAGCTTGGGGGCCCCAACTAATGAAAAACTGTTTTTT.

This chain connects TRBV18 to TRBJ2-3, with 7 bases aligning to TRBD2. Germline V gives CDR1 KGHSH, CDR2 LQKENI. V gave up 6 bases and J gave up 2 bases; unmatched junction bases: 8. This CDR3 region has 15 residues. CDR3 nucleotide sequence: TGTGCCAGCTCCCAACGGGGAGGGTTCACAGATACGCAGTATTTT. This translates into CASSQRGGFTDTQYF.

The V call is TRBV7-2, the J call TRBJ2-2, with D perhaps matching TRBD2 (5 bases). The V end was cut by 5 bases, the J end by 7 bases, with 17 bases between. This CDR3 comprises 15 residues. Germline V lookup: CDR1 SGHTA, CDR2 FQGNSA. CDR3 nucleotides: TGTGCCAGCAGCATGGACTTCTTTCTGGGCGGGGAGCTGTTTTTT. Its translation is CASSMDFFLGGELFF.

The chain employs TRBV15 and TRBJ2-2; the match to TRBD1 covers 7 bases. With 6 bases clipped from V and 6 bases from J, the junction kept 10 bases outside the gene matches. Germline loops: CDR1 LNHNV, CDR2 YYDKDF (reference sequence). The CDR3 is 15 residues long. The CDR3 bases are TGTGCCACCAGGCCGACAGGGAGCAAGTCCGGGGAGCTGTTTTTT. Protein product: CATRPTGSKSGELFF.

The rearrangement uses TRBV29-1 and TRBJ2-7; 11 bases align to TRBD1. CDR1 and CDR2 (germline): SQVTM, ANQGSEA. V shed 5 bases and J 3 bases; nucleotides not matched to a gene: 6. The CDR3 has 14 amino acids. This CDR3 is CSVWTGGRNYEQYV. Written as DNA, the CDR3 is TGCAGCGTTTGGACAGGGGGCAGAAACTACGAGCAGTACGTC.

The chain uses TRBV2 and TRBJ1-2; TRBD1 aligns across 10 bases. The CDR3 length is 14 residues. J was trimmed by 7 bases and V by 3 bases; bases with no gene match: 5. Germline CDR1 and CDR2: SNHLY and FYNNEI. This CDR3 reads CASSEGTGAFGYTF. CDR3 DNA: TGTGCCAGCAGTGAGGGGACAGGGGCATTTGGCTACACCTTC.

This clone was recorded only once. The genes are TRBV28 and TRBJ2-5; 7 nucleotides align to TRBD2. There are 16 residues in the CDR3. The germline CDR1 and CDR2 sequences are MDHEN and SYDVKM. V trimming: 4 bases; J trimming: 5 bases; junction bases outside the gene matches: 13. CDR3 sequence reads: CASSSLTGGGLETQYF. CDR3 in DNA: TGTGCCAGCAGTTCCTTGACGGGGGGAGGGCTGGAGACCCAGTACTTC.

The chain combines TRBV7-2 with TRBJ2-7; 8 bases match TRBD2. The CDR3 loop spans 15 amino acids. The V gene's germline CDR1 is SGHTA and CDR2 FQGNSA. V gave up 5 bases and J gave up 4 bases; unmatched junction bases: 10. In DNA form, the CDR3 reads TGTGCCAGCAGCAGAACAGCGGGGGAAGGGTACGAGCAGTACTTC. This sequence encodes CASSRTAGEGYEQYF.

This clone is classed as medium-sized. This chain joins TRBV7-8 and TRBJ1-1, with D uncertain. Trimming left V 1 base short and J 6 bases short, with 9 bases between. The CDR3 loop spans 13 amino acids. Germline values: CDR1 SGHVS, CDR2 FQNEAQ. CDR3 region: CASSLGTEPEAFF. The CDR3 region has the DNA TGTGCCAGCAGCTTAGGAACAGAACCTGAAGCTTTCTTT.

J is TRBJ1-1 and V is TRBV5-1; D is unresolved. Trimming removed 4 bases at V and 1 base at J, with 14 bases between. The germline V gene encodes CDR1 SGHRS and CDR2 YFSETQ. The CDR3 loop spans 15 amino acids. CDR3 residues: CASSPGWGENTEAFF. CDR3 DNA sequence: TGCGCCAGCAGCCCCGGTTGGGGAGAGAACACTGAAGCTTTCTTT.

This chain uses TRBV30 with TRBJ1-4; D ambiguous. CDR3 size: 14 residues. V lost 4 bases, J lost 0 bases, and 9 bases lay in between. Per the germline V gene, CDR1 is GTSNPN and CDR2 is SVGIG (reference sequence). CDR3 in DNA: TGTGCCTGGACCACGACTGCAACTAATGAAAAACTGTTTTTT. This encodes CAWTTTATNEKLFF.

Many counts were recorded for this clone. The V call is TRBV3-1 (or the pseudogene TRBV3-2), the J call TRBJ2-2, with TRBD1 as a possible D gene (7 bases). Germline assignment: CDR1 LGHDT and CDR2 YNNKEL (reference sequence). Between the trimmed V and J ends, which lost 4 bases and 1 base, there was a span of 16 bases. The CDR3 loop spans 17 amino acids. In nucleotides, the CDR3 is TGTGCCAGCAGCCTCAAGGGGGGACAGCAGAACACCGGGGAGCTGTTTTTT. Translated, it gives CASSLKGGQQNTGELFF.

The rearrangement uses TRBV5-5 and TRBJ2-5; 10 bases line up with TRBD1. Unmatched junction bases numbered 8, after V lost 4 bases and J lost 5 bases. CDR1 and CDR2 from the germline V gene are SGHKS and YYEKEE (reference sequence). This CDR3 comprises 15 residues. This CDR3 is CASSNRDRGEETQYF. CDR3 coding DNA: TGTGCCAGCAGCAACCGGGACAGGGGAGAGGAGACCCAGTACTTC.

The gene calls are TRBV19 and TRBJ1-1; D gene uncertain. CDR1 LNHDA and CDR2 SQIVND come from the germline V gene (reference sequence). This CDR3 is 13 amino acids long. The germline V and J ends were trimmed by 3 bases and 1 base, with 6 bases remaining between them. Written as DNA, the CDR3 is TGTGCCAGTAGTATGGTCAGGAACACTGAAGCTTTCTTT. Its protein product is CASSMVRNTEAFF.

V gene TRBV24-1 combines with J gene TRBJ2-1; 8 bases agree with TRBD1. The CDR3 has 16 amino acids. With 3 bases clipped from V and 3 bases from J, the junction kept 6 bases outside the gene matches. Per the germline V gene, CDR1 is KGHDR and CDR2 is SFDVKD. The CDR3 is CATSDNTGGNYNEQFF. DNA of the CDR3: TGTGCCACCAGTGATAACACAGGGGGGAACTACAATGAGCAGTTCTTC.

The rearrangement joins TRBV24-1 to TRBJ2-5, with 7 bases lining up with TRBD1. The junction had 7 bases not matched to a gene; V was cut back by 2 bases and J by 2 bases. The CDR3 contains 16 residues. Germline values: CDR1 KGHDR, CDR2 SFDVKD. CDR3 nucleotide sequence: TGTGCCACCAGTGATTCTAGGGGGCATTTTCAAGAGACCCAGTACTTC. This codes for CATSDSRGHFQETQYF.

This chain's CDR3 is CASSSGQGEANQPQHF. In nucleotides, the CDR3 is TGTGCCAGCAGCTCAGGACAGGGAGAGGCGAATCAGCCCCAGCATTTT. The chain employs TRBV7-9 and TRBJ1-5, with 8 bases that match TRBD1. V gave up 4 bases and J gave up 4 bases; unmatched junction bases: 9. The CDR3 length is 16 residues. CDR1 SEHNR and CDR2 FQNEAQ come from the germline V gene (reference sequence).